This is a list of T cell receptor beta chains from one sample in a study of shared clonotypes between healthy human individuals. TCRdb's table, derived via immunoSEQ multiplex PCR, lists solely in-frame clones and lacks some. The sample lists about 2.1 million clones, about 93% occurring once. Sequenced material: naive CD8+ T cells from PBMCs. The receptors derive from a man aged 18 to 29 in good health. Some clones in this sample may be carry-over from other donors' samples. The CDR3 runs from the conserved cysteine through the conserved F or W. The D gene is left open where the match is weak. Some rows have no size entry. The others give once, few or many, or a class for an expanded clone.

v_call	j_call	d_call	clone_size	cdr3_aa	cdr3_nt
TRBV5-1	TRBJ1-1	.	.	CASSLWAVNTEAFF	TGCGCCAGCAGCTTGTGGGCAGTCAACACTGAAGCTTTCTTT
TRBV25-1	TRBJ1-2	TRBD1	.	CASSESTGRGYTF	TGTGCCAGCAGTGAATCGACAGGGCGCGGCTACACCTTC
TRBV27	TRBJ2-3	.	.	CASSPNTGNGADTQYF	TGTGCCAGCAGTCCAAATACAGGGAACGGGGCAGATACGCAGTATTTT
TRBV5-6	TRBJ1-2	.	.	CASSLLQGITNYGYTF	TGTGCCAGCAGCTTATTACAGGGCATTACTAACTATGGCTACACCTTC
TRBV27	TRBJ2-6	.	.	CASSLAGSGANVLTF	TGTGCCAGCAGTTTAGCGGGCTCTGGGGCCAACGTCCTGACTTTC
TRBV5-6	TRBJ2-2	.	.	CASRWGSTGELFF	TGTGCCAGCAGGTGGGGCTCCACCGGGGAGCTGTTTTTT
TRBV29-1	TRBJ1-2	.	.	CSVEARDSFFYGYTF	TGCAGCGTTGAAGCCAGGGATTCTTTTTTCTATGGCTACACCTTC
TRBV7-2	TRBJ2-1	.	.	CASSLGGGNEQFF	TGTGCCAGCAGCTTGGGGGGTGGGAATGAGCAGTTCTTC
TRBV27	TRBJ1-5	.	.	CASSFRGSQPQHF	TGTGCCAGCAGTTTTAGGGGTTCCCAGCCCCAGCATTTT
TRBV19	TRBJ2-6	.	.	CASRRTVHSGANVLTF	TGTGCCAGTCGCCGGACAGTACACTCTGGGGCCAACGTCCTGACTTTC
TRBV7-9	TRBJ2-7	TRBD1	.	CASSRDRYYEQYF	TGTGCCAGCAGCCGGGACAGGTACTACGAGCAGTACTTC
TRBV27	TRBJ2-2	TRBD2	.	CASSYSGGYTGELFF	TGTGCCAGCAGTTATTCGGGAGGGTACACCGGGGAGCTGTTTTTT
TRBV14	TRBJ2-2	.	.	CASSQQYREGAGELFF	TGTGCCAGCAGCCAACAGTACAGGGAAGGGGCCGGGGAGCTGTTTTTT
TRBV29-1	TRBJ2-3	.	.	CSVVKGDDDTQYF	TGCAGCGTTGTGAAAGGAGATGATGATACGCAGTATTTT
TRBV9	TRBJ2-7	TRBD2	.	CASSMGTSGSYEQYF	TGTGCCAGCAGCATGGGGACTAGCGGGAGTTACGAGCAGTACTTC
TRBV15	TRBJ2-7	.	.	CATSRGNFEGSYEQYF	TGTGCCACCAGCAGAGGTAACTTCGAGGGGTCCTACGAGCAGTACTTC
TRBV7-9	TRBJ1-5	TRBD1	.	CASSSDREGQPQHF	TGTGCCAGCAGCTCGGACAGGGAAGGTCAGCCCCAGCATTTT
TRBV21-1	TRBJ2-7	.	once	CASRKDPEQYF	TGTGCCAGCCGTAAAGACCCCGAGCAGTACTTC
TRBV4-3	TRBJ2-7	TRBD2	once	CASSQASGGNYEQYF	TGCGCCAGCAGCCAAGCTAGCGGAGGTAACTACGAGCAGTACTTC
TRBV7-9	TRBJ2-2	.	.	CASSLGPYTGELFF	TGTGCCAGCAGCTTAGGACCCTACACCGGGGAGCTGTTTTTT
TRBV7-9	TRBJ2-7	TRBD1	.	CASSLGDSHEQYF	TGTGCCAGCAGCTTAGGGGACAGCCACGAGCAGTACTTC
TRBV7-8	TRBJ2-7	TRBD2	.	CASSIRLAYEQYF	TGTGCCAGCAGCATCAGACTAGCGTACGAGCAGTACTTC
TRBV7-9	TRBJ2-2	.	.	CASSLTAPELFF	TGTGCCAGCAGCTTAACCGCGCCGGAGTTGTTTTTT
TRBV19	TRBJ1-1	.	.	CASSPPRARGVSTEAFF	TGTGCCAGTAGCCCCCCCCGGGCCCGCGGGGTTAGCACTGAAGCTTTCTTT
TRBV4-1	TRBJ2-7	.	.	CASSQEFSGTGYEQYF	TGCGCCAGCAGCCAAGAATTCTCGGGAACCGGGTACGAGCAGTACTTC
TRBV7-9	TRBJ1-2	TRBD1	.	CASSLDEGARDGYTF	TGTGCCAGCAGCTTAGACGAGGGGGCCAGGGATGGCTACACCTTC
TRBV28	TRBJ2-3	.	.	CASSLMTESNTDTQYF	TGTGCCAGCAGTTTAATGACAGAGTCTAACACAGATACGCAGTATTTT
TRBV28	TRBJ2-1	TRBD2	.	CASSSPSGIAYNEQFF	TGTGCCAGCAGCTCCCCTAGCGGGATAGCCTACAATGAGCAGTTCTTC
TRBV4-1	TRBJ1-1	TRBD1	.	CASSIRGLGTEAFF	TGCGCCAGTTCTATAAGGGGGCTTGGCACTGAAGCTTTCTTT
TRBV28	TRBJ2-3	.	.	CASSSPSDTDTQYF	TGTGCCAGCAGTTCCCCGAGCGACACAGATACGCAGTATTTT
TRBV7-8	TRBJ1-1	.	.	CASSLRAGSGTEAFF	TGTGCCAGCAGCTTGCGGGCAGGTTCGGGCACTGAAGCTTTCTTT
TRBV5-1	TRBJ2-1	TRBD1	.	CASSSGQGFEQFF	TGCGCCAGCAGCTCGGGACAGGGGTTTGAGCAGTTCTTC
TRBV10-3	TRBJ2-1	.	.	CAISERSGVYNEQFF	TGTGCCATCAGTGAGAGGTCAGGAGTCTACAATGAGCAGTTCTTC
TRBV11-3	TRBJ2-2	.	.	CASSDRDSPRAGELFF	TGTGCCAGCAGCGACCGGGATTCCCCCCGGGCCGGGGAGCTGTTTTTT
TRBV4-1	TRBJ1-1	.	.	CASSQVKGSTEAFF	TGCGCCAGCAGCCAAGTGAAGGGATCCACTGAAGCTTTCTTT
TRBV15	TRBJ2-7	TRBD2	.	CATSRGAGWYEQYF	TGTGCCACCAGCAGAGGAGCGGGATGGTACGAGCAGTACTTC
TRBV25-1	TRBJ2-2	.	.	CASSGSGGYNTGELFF	TGTGCCAGCAGTGGTTCAGGAGGGTATAACACCGGGGAGCTGTTTTTT
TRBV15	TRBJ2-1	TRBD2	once	CATSRPPGLAGGPANEQFF	TGTGCCACCAGCAGACCGCCGGGACTAGCGGGAGGGCCGGCCAATGAGCAGTTCTTC
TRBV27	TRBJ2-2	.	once	CASSFDTTLYTGELFF	TGTGCCAGCAGTTTCGACACTACCCTCTACACCGGGGAGCTGTTTTTT
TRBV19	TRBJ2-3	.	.	CATAGTGTDTQYF	TGTGCCACCGCGGGTACGGGCACAGATACGCAGTATTTT
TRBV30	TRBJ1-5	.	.	CAWSSGYSNQPQHF	TGTGCCTGGAGTTCGGGATATAGCAATCAGCCCCAGCATTTT
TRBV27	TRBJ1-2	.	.	CASSLGGGGYGYTF	TGTGCCAGCAGCCTAGGGGGGGGTGGCTATGGCTACACCTTC
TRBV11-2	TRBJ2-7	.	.	CASRDIGGPQYEQYF	TGTGCCAGCAGGGACATCGGGGGCCCTCAATACGAGCAGTACTTC
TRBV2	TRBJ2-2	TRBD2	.	CASSAGKGLAGSDGELFF	TGTGCCAGCAGTGCTGGAAAGGGACTAGCGGGAAGTGACGGGGAGCTGTTTTTT
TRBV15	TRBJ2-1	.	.	CATSRDWVSNEQFF	TGTGCCACCAGCAGAGATTGGGTTAGCAATGAGCAGTTCTTC
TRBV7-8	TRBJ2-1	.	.	CASSFVNYNEQFF	TGTGCCAGCAGCTTCGTGAATTACAATGAGCAGTTCTTC
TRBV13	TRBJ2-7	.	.	CASSIQVTSSYEQYF	TGTGCCAGCAGCATCCAGGTTACCAGCTCCTACGAGCAGTACTTC
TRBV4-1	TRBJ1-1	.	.	CASSHRRENTEAFF	TGCGCCAGCAGCCACCGACGGGAGAACACTGAAGCTTTCTTT
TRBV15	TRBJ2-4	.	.	CATSRGTGSAKNIQYF	TGTGCCACCAGCAGGGGAACAGGGTCGGCCAAAAACATTCAGTACTTC
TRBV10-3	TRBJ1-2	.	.	CAISAARSPGMYGYTF	TGTGCCATCAGTGCCGCCCGGTCACCAGGGATGTATGGCTACACCTTC
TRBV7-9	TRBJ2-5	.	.	CASSLDPGVQETQYF	TGTGCCAGCAGCTTAGATCCAGGCGTGCAAGAGACCCAGTACTTC
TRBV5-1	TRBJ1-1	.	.	CASSRGAGRPENTEAFF	TGCGCCAGCAGCAGGGGAGCGGGACGTCCCGAAAACACTGAAGCTTTCTTT
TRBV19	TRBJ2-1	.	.	CASSGLGSYNEQFF	TGTGCCAGTAGTGGACTTGGATCTTACAATGAGCAGTTCTTC
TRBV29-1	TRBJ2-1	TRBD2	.	CSVEAPTSGSDEQFF	TGCAGCGTTGAGGCCCCGACTAGCGGGAGCGATGAGCAGTTCTTC
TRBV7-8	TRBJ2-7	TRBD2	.	CASSSVAGGPDEQYF	TGTGCCAGCAGCTCAGTAGCGGGAGGGCCTGACGAGCAGTACTTC
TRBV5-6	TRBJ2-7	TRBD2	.	CASSFGTISYEQYF	TGTGCCAGCAGCTTCGGGACTATCTCCTACGAGCAGTACTTC
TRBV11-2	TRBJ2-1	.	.	CASSLGFLTGFNEQFF	TGTGCCAGCAGCTTAGGGTTCCTAACAGGCTTCAATGAGCAGTTCTTC
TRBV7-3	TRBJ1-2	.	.	CASSPRAGGAFGGYTF	TGTGCCAGCAGCCCACGCGCGGGGGGCGCTTTTGGTGGCTACACCTTC
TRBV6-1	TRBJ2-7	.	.	CASSGGRSYEQYF	TGTGCCAGCAGTGGAGGCCGCTCCTACGAGCAGTACTTC